The rows below give T cell receptor beta chains drawn from one sample of a study of blood T cell repertoires in COVID-19. Profiled with immunoSEQ multiplex PCR; TCRdb holds only in-frame clones, not every one. The repertoire holds roughly 280,000 clones, with roughly 86% as singletons. Sequencing used peripheral blood. The receptor source for this set is a woman aged 55-69 years with COVID-19, enrolled during active disease. The CDR3 runs from the conserved cysteine through the conserved F or W. The order of the fields is D gene, V gene, clone size, J gene, CDR3 DNA, CDR3 protein. The D gene is left open where the match is weak. Expanded clones are given a class, and other clones once, few, many or no size at all.

D gene: NA; V gene: TRBV28; clone size: NA; J gene: TRBJ2-7; CDR3 DNA: TGTGCCAGCAGTTTGTGGAGCCACGAGCAGTACTTC; CDR3 protein: CASSLWSHEQYF
D gene: NA; V gene: TRBV20-1; clone size: NA; J gene: TRBJ1-2; CDR3 DNA: TGCAGTGCTAGTCAGGGGCCTAGGGAAGGCTACACCTTC; CDR3 protein: CSASQGPREGYTF
D gene: NA; V gene: TRBV19; clone size: NA; J gene: TRBJ1-2; CDR3 DNA: TGTGCCAGTAGTATAGACGGCAGGAACTATGGCTACACCTTC; CDR3 protein: CASSIDGRNYGYTF
D gene: TRBD2; V gene: TRBV5-4; clone size: NA; J gene: TRBJ2-7; CDR3 DNA: TGTGCCAGCAGCTTGACGGGAGGCCGCGGGTACGAGCAGTACTTC; CDR3 protein: CASSLTGGRGYEQYF
D gene: NA; V gene: TRBV19; clone size: NA; J gene: TRBJ1-5; CDR3 DNA: TGTGCCAGTAGTATGGTAGGCAGGGAGGTTTCTCAGCCCCAGCATTTT; CDR3 protein: CASSMVGREVSQPQHF
D gene: NA; V gene: TRBV30; clone size: NA; J gene: TRBJ1-2; CDR3 DNA: TGTGCCTGGAGTGTACGGGGACTTTGGGGCAGGGACGGCTACACCTTC; CDR3 protein: CAWSVRGLWGRDGYTF
D gene: NA; V gene: TRBV19; clone size: few; J gene: TRBJ2-5; CDR3 DNA: TGTGCCAGTAGTATCCGGGGACTCCAAGCTGAGACCCAGTACTTC; CDR3 protein: CASSIRGLQAETQYF
D gene: NA; V gene: TRBV5-1; clone size: NA; J gene: TRBJ2-3; CDR3 DNA: TGCGCCAGCAGCACGGAGGTCGGGGATACGCAGTATTTT; CDR3 protein: CASSTEVGDTQYF
D gene: TRBD1; V gene: TRBV19; clone size: NA; J gene: TRBJ2-5; CDR3 DNA: TGTGCCAGTAGTAAGCCGGGACAGAACCAAGAGACCCAGTACTTC; CDR3 protein: CASSKPGQNQETQYF
D gene: TRBD1; V gene: TRBV2; clone size: NA; J gene: TRBJ1-4; CDR3 DNA: TGTGCCAGCAGTCGGGACAGTGCAACTAATGAAAAACTGTTTTTT; CDR3 protein: CASSRDSATNEKLFF
D gene: TRBD1; V gene: TRBV23-1; clone size: NA; J gene: TRBJ2-2; CDR3 DNA: TGCGCCAGCAGCGATGACAGGGGGGGGCGGACCGGGGAGCTGTTTTTT; CDR3 protein: CASSDDRGGRTGELFF
D gene: TRBD2; V gene: TRBV9; clone size: NA; J gene: TRBJ2-5; CDR3 DNA: TGTGCCAGCAGCGTAGCACCCGGGACTAGCGGGAGAGGGGAGACCCAGTACTTC; CDR3 protein: CASSVAPGTSGRGETQYF
D gene: TRBD1; V gene: TRBV29-1; clone size: NA; J gene: TRBJ1-5; CDR3 DNA: TGCAGCGTTAAGACAGGGGAAGGGCCCCAGCATTTT; CDR3 protein: CSVKTGEGPQHF
D gene: TRBD2; V gene: TRBV6-5; clone size: NA; J gene: TRBJ2-7; CDR3 DNA: TGTGCCAGCAGTCCCGGGACTAGAGGCTACGAGCAGTACTTC; CDR3 protein: CASSPGTRGYEQYF
D gene: TRBD2; V gene: TRBV4-1; clone size: NA; J gene: TRBJ2-7; CDR3 DNA: TGCGCCAGCAGCCATCCTATAGGGACTAGCGGGTACTCCTCCTACGAGCAGTACTTC; CDR3 protein: CASSHPIGTSGYSSYEQYF
D gene: NA; V gene: TRBV6-5; clone size: NA; J gene: TRBJ1-5; CDR3 DNA: TGTGCCAGCACCAGACAAGCGGGGGGCAATCAGCCCCAGCATTTT; CDR3 protein: CASTRQAGGNQPQHF
D gene: TRBD1; V gene: TRBV6-2/TRBV6-3; clone size: NA; J gene: TRBJ2-6; CDR3 DNA: TGTGCCAGCAGTTACATACGACAGGGGCTTGGGGCCAACGTCCTGACTTTC; CDR3 protein: CASSYIRQGLGANVLTF
D gene: NA; V gene: TRBV4-2; clone size: NA; J gene: TRBJ1-5; CDR3 DNA: TGTGCCAGCAGCCAAGATGACAGGAGCAATCAGCCCCAGCATTTT; CDR3 protein: CASSQDDRSNQPQHF
D gene: NA; V gene: TRBV14; clone size: NA; J gene: TRBJ1-1; CDR3 DNA: TGTGCCAGCAGCTTACAGGGTCCCGACACTGAAGCTTTCTTT; CDR3 protein: CASSLQGPDTEAFF
D gene: NA; V gene: TRBV5-1; clone size: NA; J gene: TRBJ2-6; CDR3 DNA: TGCGCCAGCAGCACCAGGGTTGGTGGGGCCAACGTCCTGACTTTC; CDR3 protein: CASSTRVGGANVLTF
D gene: NA; V gene: TRBV3-1/TRBV3-2; clone size: NA; J gene: TRBJ2-3; CDR3 DNA: TGTGCCAGCAGCCAAGCCCGACTAGTCGCCGGCACAGATACGCAGTATTTT; CDR3 protein: CASSQARLVAGTDTQYF
D gene: TRBD1; V gene: TRBV4-1; clone size: NA; J gene: TRBJ2-1; CDR3 DNA: TGCGCCAGCAGCCCTTGGACAGGGCGAGACAATGAGCAGTTCTTC; CDR3 protein: CASSPWTGRDNEQFF
D gene: NA; V gene: TRBV9; clone size: NA; J gene: TRBJ1-3; CDR3 DNA: TGTGCCAGCAGCGTCCGAGAGGCAGCCTCTGGAAACACCATATATTTT; CDR3 protein: CASSVREAASGNTIYF
D gene: TRBD2; V gene: TRBV7-2; clone size: NA; J gene: TRBJ2-1; CDR3 DNA: TGTGCCAGCAGCTTAGTTGCGGGAGGGGGGTTTGGAAATGAGCAGTTCTTC; CDR3 protein: CASSLVAGGGFGNEQFF
D gene: TRBD1; V gene: TRBV6-4; clone size: few; J gene: TRBJ2-7; CDR3 DNA: TGTGCCACCCCTTCGGGACAGGGGCCTTCCTACGAGCAGTACTTC; CDR3 protein: CATPSGQGPSYEQYF
D gene: NA; V gene: TRBV18; clone size: NA; J gene: TRBJ1-5; CDR3 DNA: TGTGCCAGCTCACCACGACAGGTACCCAATCAGCCCCAGCATTTT; CDR3 protein: CASSPRQVPNQPQHF
D gene: TRBD2; V gene: TRBV5-5; clone size: few; J gene: TRBJ2-7; CDR3 DNA: TGTGCCAGCAGCCAGACTAGCGGGAGAAGCCCCTCACTTTACGAGCAGTACTTC; CDR3 protein: CASSQTSGRSPSLYEQYF
D gene: NA; V gene: TRBV7-2; clone size: NA; J gene: TRBJ1-1; CDR3 DNA: TGTGCCAGCAGCTCAGGGGCCCAGGGGACTGAAGCTTTCTTT; CDR3 protein: CASSSGAQGTEAFF
D gene: TRBD2; V gene: TRBV7-2; clone size: NA; J gene: TRBJ2-2; CDR3 DNA: TGTGCCAGCAGCTTCCCAGCGGGATCACCCCGGGGCGGGGAGCTGTTTTTT; CDR3 protein: CASSFPAGSPRGGELFF
D gene: TRBD1; V gene: TRBV10-3; clone size: NA; J gene: TRBJ1-5; CDR3 DNA: TGTGCCATCAGTGAATCACGGACAGGGGAATTTCAGCCCCAGCATTTT; CDR3 protein: CAISESRTGEFQPQHF
D gene: TRBD1; V gene: TRBV19; clone size: NA; J gene: TRBJ1-5; CDR3 DNA: TGTGCCAGTAATAATGACAGGGTGTATAGCAATCAGCCCCAGCATTTT; CDR3 protein: CASNNDRVYSNQPQHF
D gene: TRBD1; V gene: TRBV10-3; clone size: NA; J gene: TRBJ1-1; CDR3 DNA: TGTGCCATCAGTGAGTCGACAGGGGGCCTTATGAACACTGAAGCTTTCTTT; CDR3 protein: CAISESTGGLMNTEAFF
D gene: TRBD1; V gene: TRBV2; clone size: NA; J gene: TRBJ1-1; CDR3 DNA: TGTGCCAGCACGAGGGACAGAATAAACACTGAAGCTTTCTTT; CDR3 protein: CASTRDRINTEAFF
D gene: TRBD1; V gene: TRBV19; clone size: NA; J gene: TRBJ1-1; CDR3 DNA: TGTGCCAGTAGGGGACAGGGGTTGAACACTGAAGCTTTCTTT; CDR3 protein: CASRGQGLNTEAFF
D gene: TRBD2; V gene: TRBV24-1; clone size: NA; J gene: TRBJ2-7; CDR3 DNA: TGTGCCACCAGTGATTCGGGACTAGCGGGAAATGAGCAGTACTTC; CDR3 protein: CATSDSGLAGNEQYF
D gene: TRBD2; V gene: TRBV28; clone size: NA; J gene: TRBJ2-3; CDR3 DNA: TGTGCCAGCAGTCAAATTAGGACTAGCGGGAGCACAGATACGCAGTATTTT; CDR3 protein: CASSQIRTSGSTDTQYF
D gene: TRBD2; V gene: TRBV6-5; clone size: NA; J gene: TRBJ2-7; CDR3 DNA: TGTGCCAGCACCCCGGGCTGGGGGAGGGCCTACGAGCAGTACTTC; CDR3 protein: CASTPGWGRAYEQYF
D gene: NA; V gene: TRBV6-5; clone size: NA; J gene: TRBJ2-5; CDR3 DNA: TGTGCCAGCAGTTACGCAGGAGGGGCCCAGTACTTC; CDR3 protein: CASSYAGGAQYF
D gene: TRBD2; V gene: TRBV7-8; clone size: once; J gene: TRBJ2-5; CDR3 DNA: TGTGCCAGCAGCTCGATGACTAGCGGGAGGGCCGGGGAGACCCAGTACTTC; CDR3 protein: CASSSMTSGRAGETQYF
D gene: NA; V gene: TRBV4-3; clone size: NA; J gene: TRBJ2-1; CDR3 DNA: TGCGCCAGCAGCCAAGAGGGGGCTAGCGGACCCTACTCTGTGCAGTTCTTC; CDR3 protein: CASSQEGASGPYSVQFF
D gene: TRBD2; V gene: TRBV5-1; clone size: NA; J gene: TRBJ2-1; CDR3 DNA: TGCGCCAGCAGCTTGGAGTTAGCGGGAGGGCCGGGGAATGAGCAGTTCTTC; CDR3 protein: CASSLELAGGPGNEQFF
D gene: NA; V gene: TRBV7-3; clone size: NA; J gene: TRBJ2-6; CDR3 DNA: TGTGCCAGCAGCGTCAACAGGGCTGGGGCCAACGTCCTGACTTTC; CDR3 protein: CASSVNRAGANVLTF
D gene: TRBD1; V gene: TRBV2; clone size: NA; J gene: TRBJ1-1; CDR3 DNA: TGTGCCAGCAGGCCAGAGGGGGCGACGAACACTGAAGCTTTCTTT; CDR3 protein: CASRPEGATNTEAFF
D gene: NA; V gene: TRBV19; clone size: NA; J gene: TRBJ1-6; CDR3 DNA: TGTGCCAGTAGTAAGACCCAGGTGAACCATTCACCCCTCCACTTT; CDR3 protein: CASSKTQVNHSPLHF
D gene: NA; V gene: TRBV9; clone size: NA; J gene: TRBJ1-6; CDR3 DNA: TGTGCCAGCAGCGTAGTAGCAGGGGAAAATTCACCCCTCCACTTT; CDR3 protein: CASSVVAGENSPLHF
D gene: TRBD2; V gene: TRBV7-6; clone size: NA; J gene: TRBJ2-2; CDR3 DNA: TGTGCCAGCAGCCCCCGGGGGAGGGCCAATACCGGGGAGCTGTTTTTT; CDR3 protein: CASSPRGRANTGELFF
D gene: TRBD2; V gene: TRBV3-1/TRBV3-2; clone size: NA; J gene: TRBJ2-7; CDR3 DNA: TGTGCCAGCAGTTGGGCGGGAGGGGGGCACGAGCAGTACTTC; CDR3 protein: CASSWAGGGHEQYF
D gene: TRBD2; V gene: TRBV6-5; clone size: NA; J gene: TRBJ2-2; CDR3 DNA: TGTGCCAGCAGCAAGGGACTAGCGCAAGGCGGGGAGCTGTTTTTT; CDR3 protein: CASSKGLAQGGELFF
D gene: TRBD2; V gene: TRBV7-2; clone size: NA; J gene: TRBJ2-1; CDR3 DNA: TGTGCCAGCAGCCCACCGGGACTAGTGGGCAATGAGCAGTTCTTC; CDR3 protein: CASSPPGLVGNEQFF
D gene: NA; V gene: TRBV6-5; clone size: NA; J gene: TRBJ1-2; CDR3 DNA: TGTGCCAGCAGTTTCTGGCAGGCCTATGGCTACACCTTC; CDR3 protein: CASSFWQAYGYTF
D gene: NA; V gene: TRBV7-2; clone size: NA; J gene: TRBJ2-2; CDR3 DNA: TGTGCCAGCAGCTTCCCGCAAGCGGAAAACACCGGGGAGCTGTTTTTT; CDR3 protein: CASSFPQAENTGELFF
D gene: NA; V gene: TRBV19; clone size: NA; J gene: TRBJ1-2; CDR3 DNA: TGTGCCAGTAGGATACAGGGTGAGAATGGCTACACCTTC; CDR3 protein: CASRIQGENGYTF
D gene: TRBD2; V gene: TRBV6-2/TRBV6-3; clone size: NA; J gene: TRBJ2-1; CDR3 DNA: TGTGCCAGCAGTCCGCGTAGCGGGATCGTAATTGGGAATGAGCAGTTCTTC; CDR3 protein: CASSPRSGIVIGNEQFF
D gene: TRBD1; V gene: TRBV3-1/TRBV3-2; clone size: NA; J gene: TRBJ1-3; CDR3 DNA: TGTGCCAGCAGCCCGGGACAGCGAATCTCTGGAAACACCATATATTTT; CDR3 protein: CASSPGQRISGNTIYF
D gene: NA; V gene: TRBV3-1/TRBV3-2; clone size: NA; J gene: TRBJ1-2; CDR3 DNA: TGTGCCAGCAGCAAGTCGACAGTCGGGGGCTATGGCTACACCTTC; CDR3 protein: CASSKSTVGGYGYTF